This TCR beta chain stems from a study of identical twins. Study-wide results and limits: Sequences that were out-of-frame, alpha and twin-shared displayed an excess of low generation probability. The study based its conclusions on cross-sectional statistical analysis and did not follow the same donors. The models systematically underestimated how much out-of-frame TCR alpha was shared in monozygotic twins.

This clonotype was counted ten times or more. Its antigen is still unknown. TCRdb reprocessed the 5' RACE reads with MiXCR, giving one entry per CDR3 protein. This sample has about 100,000 distinct CDR3 sequences, with under 7% found just once. Per the germline V gene, CDR1 is SGHAT and CDR2 is FQNNGV. V dropped 5 bases and J dropped 7; count of bases not matched to a gene: 8. CDR3 length equals 14 residues. The sample consisted of memory T cells sorted from blood. The chain joins TRBV11-2 to TRBJ2-5; 9 bases are a match to TRBD1. The TCR originated in a woman aged 45-65 years in good health. The CDR3 region is CASSPGTGSGTQYF. CDR3 nucleotide sequence: TGTGCCAGCAGCCCAGGGACAGGGTCGGGGACCCAGTACTTC.